Each of the 27 T cell receptor beta chains below was sequenced from the same sample in a study of PD-L1 blockade in urothelial cancer. Assay used: immunoSEQ multiplex PCR; TCRdb lists only in-frame clones, some missing. This table holds more than 90,000 clones, around four fifths found once. Time point: peripheral blood 6 weeks after treatment start. This specimen consisted of PBMCs, obtained around atezolizumab (anti-PD-L1) treatment. These receptors were obtained from a man between 65 and 85 years old with urothelial cancer.

The V call is TRBV6-5, the J call TRBJ1-5, with 8 bases aligning to TRBD1. The V gene's germline CDR1 is MNHEY and CDR2 SVGAGI. After removal of 6 bases from V and 9 bases from J, the junction contained 7 bases not matched to a gene. The length of the CDR3 is 13 residues. The CDR3 region has the DNA TGTGCCAGCAGACCCGGACAGGGCGGGCCCCAGCATTTT. It yields the protein CASRPGQGGPQHF.

The CDR3 DNA follows: TGTGCCAGCAGGGGACAGGGGAATGAGCAGTTCTTC. Translation: CASRGQGNEQFF. V gene TRBV6-1 combines with J gene TRBJ2-1, with 10 bases lining up with TRBD1. CDR1 is MNHNS, CDR2 SASEGT, per germline. V trimming: 6 bases; J trimming: 7 bases; junction bases outside the gene matches: 0. The CDR3 is 12 amino acids.

CDR3 region: CASTTGTSIGEFF. Written as DNA, the CDR3 is TGTGCCAGCACCACCGGGACAAGCATTGGAGAGTTCTTC. The gene calls are TRBV6-1 and TRBJ2-1, with TRBD1 as a possible D gene (6 bases). V was trimmed by 7 bases and J by 14 bases, leaving 21 bases between them. CDR1 and CDR2 from the germline V gene are MNHNS and SASEGT. The CDR3 covers 13 residues.

This clone is a singleton in its sample. This chain uses TRBV7-9 with TRBJ2-1; 10 nucleotides align to TRBD2. The junction had 3 bases not matched to a gene; V was cut back by 1 base and J by 9 bases. The CDR3 length is 14 residues. Germline CDR1 reads SEHNR; CDR2 reads FQNEAQ (reference sequence). The CDR3 region has the DNA TGTGCCAGCAGCTTAGGGACTAGCGGCGGTGAGCAGTTCTTC. Translated, it gives CASSLGTSGGEQFF.

This chain uses TRBV2 with TRBJ2-7; a possible D gene is TRBD1 (7 bases). The V gene lost 5 bases and the J gene lost 4 bases, with 15 bases spanning the gap. The CDR3 runs 14 residues. Germline CDR1 reads SNHLY; CDR2 reads FYNNEI. This CDR3 is CASSIDREAYEQYF. The DNA for the CDR3 is TGTGCCAGCAGTATTGACAGGGAGGCGTACGAGCAGTACTTC.

This clone occurred once. The rearrangement joins TRBV10-3 to TRBJ1-1, with a possible D match to TRBD1 (5 bases). The germline V gene encodes CDR1 ENHRY and CDR2 SYGVKD. The CDR3 has 13 residues. V gave up 4 bases and J gave up 1 base, with 7 bases separating them. The DNA for the CDR3 is TGTGCCATCAGTGTAGGGGCGAACACTGAAGCTTTCTTT. This translates into CAISVGANTEAFF.

The CDR3 spells CASSEGQGSGYTF. The CDR3 DNA sequence: TGTGCCAGCAGCGAAGGACAGGGTTCTGGCTACACCTTC. V usage is TRBV11-3 and J usage is TRBJ1-2; TRBD1 agrees at 8 bases. This CDR3 is 13 amino acids long. Germline V gene data show CDR1 as SGHNT and CDR2 as YENEEA. With V trimmed by 5 bases and J by 7 bases, 6 bases remained unmatched. The full variable domain, its missing parts supplied by reference TRBV11-3 and TRBJ1-2, is EAGVVQSPRYKIIEKKQPVAFWCNPISGHNTLYWYLQNLGQGPELLIRYENEEAVDDSQLPKDRFSAERLKGVDSTLKIQPAELGDSAVYLCASSEGQGSGYTFGSGTRLTVV.

There are many counts of this clone. This chain links TRBV2 with TRBJ1-5; D perhaps matches TRBD1 (6 bases). The germline V gene encodes CDR1 SNHLY and CDR2 FYNNEI. V shed 3 bases and J shed 6 bases, with 15 bases lying between them. This CDR3 spans 15 amino acids. The CDR3, as DNA: TGTGCCAGCAGTGAGGGTTTGTACAGGGCTCAGCCCCAGCATTTT. Encoded protein: CASSEGLYRAQPQHF.

The gene calls are TRBV11-3 and TRBJ2-7; D possibly corresponds to TRBD2 (5 bases). The germline gives CDR1 SGHNT, CDR2 YENEEA. Trimming pared 8 bases from V and 3 bases from J, leaving 17 bases between. The CDR3 runs 14 residues. The CDR3 loop reads CASGADGGVYEQYF. The CDR3 DNA reads as TGTGCCAGCGGCGCGGACGGAGGAGTCTACGAGCAGTACTTC.

This chain uses TRBV2 with TRBJ2-6; no firm D call. The CDR3 has 15 residues. CDR1 is SNHLY and CDR2 is FYNNEI in the germline V gene. Trimming removed 5 bases from V and 0 bases from J, with 8 bases in between. In nucleotides, the CDR3 is TGTGCCAGCAGTACCCGGAGCTCTGGGGCCAACGTCCTGACTTTC. Protein: CASSTRSSGANVLTF.

The gene calls are TRBV5-1 and TRBJ2-5; TRBD2 matches 8 bases. CDR3 length equals 15 residues. CDR1 SGHRS and CDR2 YFSETQ come from the germline V gene. Losses at the gene ends were 2 bases for V and 4 bases for J; bases not matched to a gene: 7. CDR3 sequence: CASSFGAGVGETQYF. CDR3 DNA: TGCGCCAGCAGCTTCGGAGCGGGAGTAGGAGAGACCCAGTACTTC.

The chain combines TRBV10-3 with TRBJ1-1, with D perhaps matching TRBD1 (6 bases). The V end lost 6 bases, the J end lost 4 bases, and 15 bases lay between the germline ends. CDR3 length equals 14 residues. Germline V gives CDR1 ENHRY, CDR2 SYGVKD. The CDR3, as DNA: TGTGCCATCAGGGGGGCTTCGAGGAGCACTGAAGCTTTCTTT. Translating gives CAIRGASRSTEAFF.

The genes are TRBV6-5 and TRBJ1-2, with D possibly matching TRBD1 (5 bases). V lost 7 bases to trimming and J lost 7 bases, with 19 bases between them. CDR3 length equals 14 residues. The germline CDR1 and CDR2 sequences are MNHEY and SVGAGI. CDR3 nucleotide sequence: TGTGCCAGCACCCCAGGGATGGAAGTCCGTGGCTACACCTTC. Its translation: CASTPGMEVRGYTF.

This rearrangement joins TRBV13 to TRBJ1-3; D might be TRBD1 (6 bases). Germline V gives CDR1 PRHDT, CDR2 FYEKMQ (reference sequence). The V and J ends lost 5 bases and 0 bases respectively, with 14 bases between them. This CDR3 contains 16 residues. For the CDR3, the DNA is TGTGCCAGCAGCCGAAGACAGGTAGTCTCTGGAAACACCATATATTTT. This gives the protein CASSRRQVVSGNTIYF.

The chain recombines TRBV15 with TRBJ2-1; perhaps TRBD2 as D (5 bases). Looked up from germline, CDR1 is LNHNV and CDR2 is YYDKDF (reference sequence). CDR3 length: 13 amino acids. The V and J ends lost 5 bases and 3 bases respectively, with 8 bases between them. The CDR3 bases are TGTGCCACCAGCTACCGGGACTACAATGAGCAGTTCTTC. Translation gives CATSYRDYNEQFF.

This chain connects TRBV7-9 to TRBJ2-5; 14 bases align to TRBD2. There are 15 residues in the CDR3. After removal of 4 bases from V and 4 bases from J, the junction contained 2 bases not matched to a gene. Germline assignment: CDR1 SEHNR and CDR2 FQNEAQ (reference sequence). This CDR3 is CASSSGLAGVETQYF. The CDR3 DNA reads TGTGCCAGCAGCTCGGGACTAGCGGGAGTAGAGACCCAGTACTTC.

The rearrangement uses TRBV19 and TRBJ2-2; D possibly corresponds to TRBD1 (5 bases). The V gene's germline CDR1 is LNHDA and CDR2 SQIVND (reference sequence). V shed 0 bases and J shed 0 bases, with 8 bases lying between them. The CDR3 sequence is 16 residues long. The CDR3 loop reads CASSIEDNANTGELFF. The CDR3 DNA reads TGTGCCAGTAGTATAGAGGACAACGCGAACACCGGGGAGCTGTTTTTT.

V gene TRBV20-1 combines with J gene TRBJ2-1; D remains unclear. The V end lost 6 bases, the J end lost 4 bases, and 7 bases lay between the germline ends. This CDR3 is 11 amino acids long. The germline V gene encodes CDR1 DFQATT and CDR2 SNEGSKA (reference sequence). CDR3 region: CSAPSYNEQFF. The CDR3 region has the DNA TGCAGTGCCCCGTCTTACAATGAGCAGTTCTTC.

As DNA, the CDR3 is TGTGCCAGCTCACCATCCGGGGTGAGCAACGAGCAGTACTTC. This translates into CASSPSGVSNEQYF. The chain is built from TRBV18 and TRBJ2-7; a weak D match, TRBD2 (5 bases). Per the germline V gene, CDR1 is KGHSH and CDR2 is LQKENI. There are 14 residues in the CDR3. Trimming pared 2 bases from V and 5 bases from J, leaving 13 bases between.

V gene TRBV6-1 combines with J gene TRBJ1-2; D unclear. The CDR3 loop spans 11 amino acids. Trimming took off 4 bases at V and 7 bases at J, with 7 bases between the two ends. CDR1 is MNHNS, CDR2 SASEGT, per germline. The CDR3 DNA reads TGTGCCAGCAGTGGAAGCGGTGGCTACACCTTC. Protein: CASSGSGGYTF.

In this sample, this clone turned up once. CDR3 in DNA: TGCGCCACCCAGGCAGGTCGGGGAGAGACCCAGTACTTC. As protein: CATQAGRGETQYF. This chain links TRBV5-1 with TRBJ2-5, with D possibly TRBD2 on 5 matching bases. The CDR3 is made up of 13 amino acids. V shed 9 bases and J shed 4 bases, with 16 bases lying between them. Germline V gene sequence: CDR1 SGHRS, CDR2 YFSETQ.

This rearrangement joins TRBV5-4 to TRBJ2-3; the D is unclear. CDR1 and CDR2 (germline): SGHNT, YYREEE (reference sequence). This CDR3 has 14 amino acids. Trimming pared 0 bases from V and 2 bases from J, leaving 7 bases between. The CDR3 coding sequence is TGTGCCAGCAGCTTGGAACAGTTCACAGATACGCAGTATTTT. It codes for CASSLEQFTDTQYF.

The V call is TRBV2, the J call TRBJ1-1; maybe TRBD1 (5 bases). This CDR3 region has 14 residues. Germline values: CDR1 SNHLY, CDR2 FYNNEI. V gave up 4 bases and J gave up 1 base, with 10 bases separating them. In DNA form, the CDR3 reads TGTGCCAGCAGTGGGGGCCCGGAGAACACTGAAGCTTTCTTT. Encoded protein: CASSGGPENTEAFF.

The V gene is TRBV29-1, the J gene TRBJ2-1; 12 bases agree with TRBD2. The ends lost 3 bases at V and 7 bases at J; junction bases unmatched: 7. This CDR3 has 15 amino acids. CDR1 is SQVTM, CDR2 ANQGSEA, per germline. The CDR3 spells CSVDPLAGGLNEQFF. CDR3 sequence (DNA): TGCAGCGTTGACCCGCTAGCGGGAGGGCTGAATGAGCAGTTCTTC.

This chain connects TRBV13 to TRBJ2-7, with D perhaps matching TRBD2 (5 bases). This CDR3 region has 13 residues. V was shortened by 6 bases and J by 2 bases, with 11 bases between the two germline ends. Looked up from germline, CDR1 is PRHDT and CDR2 is FYEKMQ (reference sequence). The CDR3 sequence: CASRRSGTYEQYF. CDR3 sequence (DNA): TGTGCCAGCAGACGCAGCGGTACCTACGAGCAGTACTTC. Full variable domain (missing parts from reference TRBV13 and TRBJ2-7): AAGVIQSPRHLIKEKRETATLKCYPIPRHDTVYWYQQGPGQDPQFLISFYEKMQSDKGSIPDRFSAQQFSDYHSELNMSSLELGDSALYFCASRRSGTYEQYFGPGTRLTVT.

The V call is TRBV18, the J call TRBJ1-4; TRBD1 matches 9 bases. The J segment lost 5 bases and the V segment lost 2 bases, leaving 3 bases of the junction unmatched. This CDR3 has 15 amino acids. Looked up from germline, CDR1 is KGHSH and CDR2 is LQKENI. DNA for the CDR3: TGTGCCAGCTCACCAGCGGGGACAGGGAATGAAAAACTGTTTTTT. Residues: CASSPAGTGNEKLFF.

The chain is built from TRBV19 and TRBJ1-6; D gene ambiguous. This CDR3 has 17 amino acids. Per the germline V gene, CDR1 is LNHDA and CDR2 is SQIVND (reference sequence). Trimming pared 3 bases from V and 7 bases from J, leaving 19 bases between. CDR3: CASSITRTVSGNSPLHF. The CDR3 nucleotides are TGTGCCAGTAGTATCACCCGGACGGTGAGCGGCAATTCACCCCTCCACTTT.